This TCR beta chain stems from a study of shared clonotypes between healthy human individuals. Concerning this clone itself: What it binds is unknown.

Profiling relied on immunoSEQ multiplex PCR, and the TCRdb table lists in-frame clones only, not all of them. The table includes some 2 million clones, about 95% detected once. It was CD45RO-negative cells, positively selected for CCR7, that made up naive CD8 cells, with terminally differentiated effector memory CD45RA+ cells excluded. Study observations and caveats: The study found lower generation probabilities in non-shared clonotypes than in those shared by all four donors.

The source of this sequence is a young man in good health. Sequenced sample: naive CD8+ T cells sorted from blood.

CDR3 nucleotide sequence: TGCGCCAGCAGCAAAGGGGCTAACTCGGGAGGCACCTACGAGCAGTACTTC. This gives the protein CASSKGANSGGTYEQYF. The chain employs TRBV5-1 and TRBJ2-7; 7 nucleotides line up with TRBD2. Germline loops: CDR1 SGHRS, CDR2 YFSETQ. The J segment lost 2 bases and the V segment lost 4 bases, leaving 15 bases of the junction unmatched. The CDR3 spans 17 residues. Filled out from reference TRBV5-1 and TRBJ2-7, the complete variable domain reads KAGVTQTPRYLIKTRGQQVTLSCSPISGHRSVSWYQQTPGQGLQFLFEYFSETQRNKGNFPGRFSGRQFSNSRSEMNVSTLELGDSALYLCASSKGANSGGTYEQYFGPGTRLTVT.